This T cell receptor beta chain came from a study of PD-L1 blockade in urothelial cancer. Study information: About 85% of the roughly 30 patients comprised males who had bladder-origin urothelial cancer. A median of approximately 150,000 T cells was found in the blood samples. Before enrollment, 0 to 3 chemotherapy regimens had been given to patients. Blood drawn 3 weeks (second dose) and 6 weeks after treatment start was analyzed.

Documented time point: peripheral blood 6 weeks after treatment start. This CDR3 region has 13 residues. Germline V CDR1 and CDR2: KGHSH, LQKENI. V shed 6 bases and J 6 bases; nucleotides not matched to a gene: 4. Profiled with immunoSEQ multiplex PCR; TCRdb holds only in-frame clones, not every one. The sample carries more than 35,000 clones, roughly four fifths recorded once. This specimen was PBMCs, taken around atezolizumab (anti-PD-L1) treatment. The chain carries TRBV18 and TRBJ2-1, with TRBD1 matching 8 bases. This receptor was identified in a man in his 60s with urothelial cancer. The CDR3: CASSIDRGNEQFF. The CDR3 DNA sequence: TGTGCCAGCTCTATAGACAGGGGCAATGAGCAGTTCTTC.